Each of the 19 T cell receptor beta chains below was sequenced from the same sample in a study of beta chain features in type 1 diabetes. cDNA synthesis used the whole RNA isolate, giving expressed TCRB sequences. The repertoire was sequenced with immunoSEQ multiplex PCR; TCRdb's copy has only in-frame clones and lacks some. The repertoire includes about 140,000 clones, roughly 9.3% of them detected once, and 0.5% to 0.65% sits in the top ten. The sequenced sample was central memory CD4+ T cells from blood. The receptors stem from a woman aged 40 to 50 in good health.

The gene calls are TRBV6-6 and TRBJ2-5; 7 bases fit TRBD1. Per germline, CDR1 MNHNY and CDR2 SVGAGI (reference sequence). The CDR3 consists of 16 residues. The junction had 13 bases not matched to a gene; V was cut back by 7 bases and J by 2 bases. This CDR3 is CASNPNGQAGQETQYF. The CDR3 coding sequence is TGTGCCAGCAATCCTAACGGACAGGCTGGGCAAGAGACCCAGTACTTC.

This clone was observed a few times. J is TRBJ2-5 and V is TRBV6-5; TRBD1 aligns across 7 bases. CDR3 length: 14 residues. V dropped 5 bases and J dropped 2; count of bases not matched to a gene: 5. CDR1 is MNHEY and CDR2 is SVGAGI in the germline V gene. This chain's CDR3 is CASSTGTAQETQYF. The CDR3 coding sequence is TGTGCCAGCAGTACCGGGACAGCTCAAGAGACCCAGTACTTC.

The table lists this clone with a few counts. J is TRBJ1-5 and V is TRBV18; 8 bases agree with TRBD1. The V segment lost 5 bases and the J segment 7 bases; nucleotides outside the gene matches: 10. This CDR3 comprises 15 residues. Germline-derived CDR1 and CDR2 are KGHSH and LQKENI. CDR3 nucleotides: TGTGCCAGCTCAATAGAGCCAGGGGGCTCACAGCCCCAGCATTTT. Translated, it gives CASSIEPGGSQPQHF. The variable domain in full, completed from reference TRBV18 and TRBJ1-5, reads NAGVMQNPRHLVRRRGQEARLRCSPMKGHSHVYWYRQLPEEGLKFMVYLQKENIIDESGMPKERFSAEFPKEGPSILRIQQVVRGDSAAYFCASSIEPGGSQPQHFGDGTRLSIL.

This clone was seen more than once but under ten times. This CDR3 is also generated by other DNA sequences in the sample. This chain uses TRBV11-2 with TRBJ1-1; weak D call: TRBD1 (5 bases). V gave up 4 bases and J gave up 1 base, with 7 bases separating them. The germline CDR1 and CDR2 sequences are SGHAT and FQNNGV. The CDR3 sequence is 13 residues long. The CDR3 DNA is TGTGCCAGCAGCTCTCAGGGGAACACTGAAGCTTTCTTT. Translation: CASSSQGNTEAFF.

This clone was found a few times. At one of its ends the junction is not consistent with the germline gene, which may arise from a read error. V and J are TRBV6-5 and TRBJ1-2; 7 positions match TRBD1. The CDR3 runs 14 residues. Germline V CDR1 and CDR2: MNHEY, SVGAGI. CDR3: CASSTGAGTVPPAF. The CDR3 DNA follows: TGTGCCAGCAGTACCGGGGCCGGGACAGTCCCCCCCGCCTTC.

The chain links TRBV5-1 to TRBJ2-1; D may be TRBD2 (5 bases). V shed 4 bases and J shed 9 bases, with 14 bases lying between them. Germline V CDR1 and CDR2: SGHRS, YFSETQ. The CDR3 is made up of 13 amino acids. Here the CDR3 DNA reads TGCGCCAGCAGCCTTAGTCGGGGAACTGAGCAGTTCTTC. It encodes CASSLSRGTEQFF.

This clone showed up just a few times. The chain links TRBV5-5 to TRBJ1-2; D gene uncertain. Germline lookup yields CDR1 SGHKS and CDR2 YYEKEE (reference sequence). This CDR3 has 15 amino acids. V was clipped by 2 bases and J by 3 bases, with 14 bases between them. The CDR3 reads CASSFIPQDHYGYTF. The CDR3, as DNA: TGTGCCAGCAGCTTTATCCCGCAGGATCACTATGGCTACACCTTC.

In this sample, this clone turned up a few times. The CDR3 loop is CASSQTLVVGNEQFF. In DNA, the CDR3 is TGCGCCAGCAGCCAGACACTAGTCGTCGGCAATGAGCAGTTCTTC. This chain links TRBV10-2 with TRBJ2-1; D possibly corresponds to TRBD2 (5 bases). The CDR3 totals 15 residues. V gave up 6 bases and J gave up 6 bases, with 18 bases separating them. CDR1 is WSHSY and CDR2 is SAAADI in the germline V gene.

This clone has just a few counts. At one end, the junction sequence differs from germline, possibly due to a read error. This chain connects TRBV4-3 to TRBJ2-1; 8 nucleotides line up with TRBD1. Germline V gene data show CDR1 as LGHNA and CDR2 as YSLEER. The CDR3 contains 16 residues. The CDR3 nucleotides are TGCGCCAGCAGCCAAGATTCAGGGGGCCCCTACGATGAGCAGTTCTTC. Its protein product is CASSQDSGGPYDEQFF.

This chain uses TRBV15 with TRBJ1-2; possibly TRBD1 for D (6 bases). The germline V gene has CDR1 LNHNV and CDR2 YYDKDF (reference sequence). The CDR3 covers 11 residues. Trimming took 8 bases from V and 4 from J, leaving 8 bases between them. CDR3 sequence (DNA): TGTGCCACCCAGGGGACCTATGGCTACACCTTC. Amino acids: CATQGTYGYTF.

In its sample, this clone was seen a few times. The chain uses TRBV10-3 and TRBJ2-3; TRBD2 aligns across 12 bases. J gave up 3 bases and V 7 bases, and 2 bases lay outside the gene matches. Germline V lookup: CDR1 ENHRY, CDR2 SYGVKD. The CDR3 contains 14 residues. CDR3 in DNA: TGTGCCATCAAAACTAGCGGGGGGACAGATACGCAGTATTTT. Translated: CAIKTSGGTDTQYF.

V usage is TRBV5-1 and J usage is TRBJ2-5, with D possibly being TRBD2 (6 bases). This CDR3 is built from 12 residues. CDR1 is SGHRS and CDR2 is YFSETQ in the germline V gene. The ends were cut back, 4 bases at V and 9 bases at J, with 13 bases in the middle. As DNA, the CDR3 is TGCGCCAGCAGCCCGGAGGGGACGGCCCAGTACTTC. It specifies CASSPEGTAQYF.

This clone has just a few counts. The CDR3 here is CASSLESETNEKLFF. CDR3 DNA: TGCGCCAGCAGCTTGGAGTCGGAGACTAATGAAAAACTGTTTTTT. The genes are TRBV5-1 and TRBJ1-4; D gene unclear. The germline V and J ends were trimmed by 0 bases and 2 bases, with 8 bases remaining between them. The CDR3 has 15 residues. From germline, CDR1 is SGHRS and CDR2 YFSETQ.

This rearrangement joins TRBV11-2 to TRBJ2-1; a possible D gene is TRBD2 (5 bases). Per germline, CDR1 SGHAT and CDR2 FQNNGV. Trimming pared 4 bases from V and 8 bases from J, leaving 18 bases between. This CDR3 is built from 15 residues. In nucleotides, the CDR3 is TGTGCCAGCAGCTCTCGTCTAGCCGGCTCTCATGAGCAGTTCTTC. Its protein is CASSSRLAGSHEQFF.

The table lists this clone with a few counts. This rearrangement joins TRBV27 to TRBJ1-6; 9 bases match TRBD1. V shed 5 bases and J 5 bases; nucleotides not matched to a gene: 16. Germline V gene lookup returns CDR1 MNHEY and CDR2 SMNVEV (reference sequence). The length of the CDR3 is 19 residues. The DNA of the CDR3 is TGTGCCAGCAGTCCATACCCACCGGGACAGGGAATAGATAATTCACCCCTCCACTTT. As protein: CASSPYPPGQGIDNSPLHF.

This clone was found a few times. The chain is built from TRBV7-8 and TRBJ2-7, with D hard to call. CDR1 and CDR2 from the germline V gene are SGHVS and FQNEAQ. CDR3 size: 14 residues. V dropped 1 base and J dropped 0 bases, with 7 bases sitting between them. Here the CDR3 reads CASSLVADSYEQYF. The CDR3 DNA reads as TGTGCCAGCAGCTTAGTTGCGGACTCCTACGAGCAGTACTTC.

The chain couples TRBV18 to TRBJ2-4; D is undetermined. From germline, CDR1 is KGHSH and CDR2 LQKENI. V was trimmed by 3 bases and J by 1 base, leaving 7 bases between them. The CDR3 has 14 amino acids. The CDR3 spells CASSPGTAKNIQYF. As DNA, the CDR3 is TGTGCCAGCTCACCCGGTACCGCCAAAAACATTCAGTACTTC. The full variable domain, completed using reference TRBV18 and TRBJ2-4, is NAGVMQNPRHLVRRRGQEARLRCSPMKGHSHVYWYRQLPEEGLKFMVYLQKENIIDESGMPKERFSAEFPKEGPSILRIQQVVRGDSAAYFCASSPGTAKNIQYFGAGTRLSVL.

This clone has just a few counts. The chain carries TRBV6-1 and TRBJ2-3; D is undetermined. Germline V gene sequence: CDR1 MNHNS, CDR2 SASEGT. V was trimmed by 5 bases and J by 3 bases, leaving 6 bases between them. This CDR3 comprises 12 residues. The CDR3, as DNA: TGTGCCAGCAGTTTAGAAACAGATACGCAGTATTTT. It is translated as CASSLETDTQYF.

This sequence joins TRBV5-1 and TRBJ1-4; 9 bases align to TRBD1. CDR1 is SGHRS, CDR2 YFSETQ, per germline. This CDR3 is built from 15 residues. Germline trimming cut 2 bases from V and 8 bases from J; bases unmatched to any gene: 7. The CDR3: CASSLTGQGQEKLFF. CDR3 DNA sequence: TGCGCCAGCAGCTTAACGGGACAGGGTCAGGAAAAACTGTTTTTT.